Listed below are T cell receptor beta chains from one sample, sequenced in a study of long-term antiretroviral therapy in people with HIV. Generated by immunoSEQ multiplex PCR, the TCRdb table keeps only in-frame clones and is missing some. The data show around 26,000 clones, 75% to 85% seen once. The material sequenced was unsorted PBMCs, taken 0.5 years after starting antiretroviral therapy. Receptors originate from a woman in her thirties or forties with HIV. CDR3s include the opening cysteine and the closing phenylalanine or tryptophan. D genes are given only for firm matches. Size is stated for part of the rows, as once, few or many counts, or as a class when the clone is expanded.

TRBV11-1	TRBJ2-7	few	TRBD2	CASNPRGRGTYEQYF	TGTGCCAGCAACCCTAGAGGGAGGGGAACCTACGAGCAGTACTTC
TRBV9	TRBJ1-2	few	-	CASSPYGGAYGYTF	TGTGCCAGCAGCCCGTACGGCGGGGCCTATGGCTACACCTTC
TRBV7-9	TRBJ2-1	-	-	CASSLGGRGGFDSYNEQFF	TGTGCCAGCAGCTTAGGGGGCAGGGGAGGATTCGACTCCTACAATGAGCAGTTCTTC
TRBV6-6	TRBJ1-1	-	-	CASSQQGGTEAFF	TGTGCCAGCAGTCAACAGGGTGGCACTGAAGCTTTCTTT
TRBV5-1	TRBJ2-3	-	-	CASSLARVSTDTQYF	TGCGCCAGCAGCTTGGCGCGGGTGAGCACAGATACGCAGTATTTT
TRBV28	TRBJ1-3	-	-	CASSSTGLTGNTIYF	TGTGCCAGCAGTAGTACTGGCCTAACTGGAAACACCATATATTTT
TRBV19	TRBJ1-1	-	TRBD1	CASRTGGLTEAFF	TGTGCCTCAAGGACAGGGGGCCTGACTGAAGCTTTCTTT
TRBV19	TRBJ2-3	-	-	CASSILGGGTDTQYF	TGTGCCAGTAGTATCCTCGGGGGTGGCACAGATACGCAGTATTTT
TRBV9	TRBJ1-3	-	TRBD1	CASSLKPGTGSGNTIYF	TGTGCCAGCAGCTTAAAGCCCGGGACAGGGTCTGGAAACACCATATATTTT
TRBV4-3	TRBJ2-3	-	-	CASSQVVWGTGDTQYF	TGCGCCAGCAGCCAAGTTGTATGGGGGACGGGAGATACGCAGTATTTT
TRBV7-9	TRBJ2-7	-	-	CASSPAGRYEQYF	TGTGCCAGCAGCCCGGCTGGACGCTACGAGCAGTACTTC
TRBV5-1	TRBJ1-6	-	-	CASSSGRVYNSPLHF	TGCGCCAGCAGCTCAGGACGGGTCTATAATTCACCCCTCCACTTT
TRBV10-3	TRBJ2-7	once	TRBD2	CAISELAGSYEQYF	TGTGCCATCAGTGAGCTAGCGGGATCCTACGAGCAGTACTTC
TRBV7-6	TRBJ1-1	-	-	CASSRDGYTEAFF	TGTGCCAGCAGCCGGGACGGCTACACTGAAGCTTTCTTT
TRBV2	TRBJ2-5	-	-	CASGGGRDIGKTQYF	TGTGCCAGCGGGGGGGGCAGGGACATTGGAAAGACCCAGTACTTC
TRBV28	TRBJ2-5	-	-	CASSLPQETQYF	TGTGCCAGCAGTTTACCCCAAGAGACCCAGTACTTC
TRBV30	TRBJ2-7	-	-	CAWSVGGATGEQYF	TGTGCCTGGAGTGTGGGGGGGGCGACGGGGGAGCAGTACTTC
TRBV18	TRBJ1-1	-	-	CASSLDRYTEAFF	TGTGCCAGCTCATTGGACAGATACACTGAAGCTTTCTTT
TRBV28	TRBJ2-2	-	TRBD2	CASSSRGGPGELFF	TGTGCCAGCAGTTCGCGGGGGGGCCCCGGGGAGCTGTTTTTT
TRBV5-5	TRBJ1-3	-	-	CASSPDFFSGNTIYF	TGTGCCAGCAGCCCCGACTTCTTCTCTGGAAACACCATATATTTT
TRBV28	TRBJ1-4	-	-	CASSLGRYYEKLFF	TGTGCCAGCAGTTTAGGCAGATATTATGAAAAACTGTTTTTT
TRBV7-9	TRBJ1-4	-	-	CASSRLDEKLFF	TGTGCCAGCAGCCGTTTAGATGAAAAACTGTTTTTT
TRBV10-3	TRBJ1-2	-	-	CAISESTGAGYTF	TGTGCCATCAGTGAGTCGACTGGGGCTGGCTACACCTTC
TRBV7-8	TRBJ2-1	-	TRBD2	CASSLSGVAGYNNEQFF	TGTGCCAGCAGCTTGTCGGGGGTAGCGGGGTATAACAATGAGCAGTTCTTC
TRBV27	TRBJ2-7	-	TRBD1	CASSSGQGLKDEQYF	TGTGCCAGCAGTTCCGGACAGGGACTGAAGGACGAGCAGTACTTC
TRBV5-4	TRBJ2-2	-	TRBD1	CASSFGQGATGELFF	TGTGCCAGCAGCTTCGGACAGGGCGCGACCGGGGAGCTGTTTTTT
TRBV5-4	TRBJ1-2	once	-	CASGTRTDNYGYTF	TGTGCCAGCGGTACTAGGACAGATAACTATGGCTACACCTTC
TRBV10-1	TRBJ2-3	-	-	CASSGKRRKCTDTQYF	TGCGCCAGCAGTGGGAAGCGCAGGAAGTGTACAGATACGCAGTATTTT